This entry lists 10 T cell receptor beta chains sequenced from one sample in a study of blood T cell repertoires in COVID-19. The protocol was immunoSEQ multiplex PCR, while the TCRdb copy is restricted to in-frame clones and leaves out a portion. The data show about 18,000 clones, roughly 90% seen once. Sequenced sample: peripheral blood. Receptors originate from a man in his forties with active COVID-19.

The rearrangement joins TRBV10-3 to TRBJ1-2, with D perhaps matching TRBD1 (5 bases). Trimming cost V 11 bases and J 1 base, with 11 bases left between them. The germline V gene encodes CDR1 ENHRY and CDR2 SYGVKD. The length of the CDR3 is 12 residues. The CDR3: CASVQGNYGYTF. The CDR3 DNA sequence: TGTGCCTCTGTCCAGGGTAACTATGGCTACACCTTC.

CDR3 amino acids: CASSLEGVNSPLHF. The CDR3 nucleotides read TGTGCCAGCAGCTTAGAAGGGGTGAATTCACCCCTCCACTTT. This sequence joins TRBV7-9 and TRBJ1-6; maybe TRBD1 (5 bases). The CDR3 covers 14 residues. The germline V and J ends were trimmed by 1 base and 7 bases, with 8 bases remaining between them. Germline CDR1 reads SEHNR; CDR2 reads FQNEAQ (reference sequence). The entire variable domain, with the rest obtained from reference TRBV7-9 and TRBJ1-6, is as follows: DTGVSQNPRHKITKRGQNVTFRCDPISEHNRLYWYRQTLGQGPEFLTYFQNEAQLEKSRLLSDRFSAERPKGSFSTLEIQRTEQGDSAMYLCASSLEGVNSPLHFGNGTRLTVT.

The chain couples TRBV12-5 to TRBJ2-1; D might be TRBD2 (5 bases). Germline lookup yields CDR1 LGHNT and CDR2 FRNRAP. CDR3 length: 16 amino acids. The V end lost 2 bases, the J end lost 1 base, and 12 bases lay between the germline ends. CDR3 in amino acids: CASGLPDTGSYNEQFF. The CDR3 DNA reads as TGTGCTAGTGGTTTGCCCGATACGGGGTCCTACAATGAGCAGTTCTTC.

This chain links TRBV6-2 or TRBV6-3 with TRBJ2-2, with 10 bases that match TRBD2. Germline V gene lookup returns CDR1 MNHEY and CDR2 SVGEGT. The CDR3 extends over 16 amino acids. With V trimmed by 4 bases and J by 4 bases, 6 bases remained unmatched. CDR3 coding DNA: TGTGCCAGCAGTTCCCCTAGCGGGAGTGGCACCGGGGAGCTGTTTTTT. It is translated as CASSSPSGSGTGELFF.

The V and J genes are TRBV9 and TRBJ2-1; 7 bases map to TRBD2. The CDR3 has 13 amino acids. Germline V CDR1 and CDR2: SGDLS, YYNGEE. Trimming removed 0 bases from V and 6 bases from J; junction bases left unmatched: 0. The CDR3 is CASSVGGSNEQFF. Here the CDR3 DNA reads TGTGCCAGCAGCGTAGGCGGGAGCAATGAGCAGTTCTTC.

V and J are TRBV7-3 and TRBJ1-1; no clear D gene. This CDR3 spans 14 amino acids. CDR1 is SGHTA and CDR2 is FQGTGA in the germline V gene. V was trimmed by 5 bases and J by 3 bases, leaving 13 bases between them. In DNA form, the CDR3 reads TGTGCCAGCAGCCCCCAACTCGGGGACACTGAAGCTTTCTTT. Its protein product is CASSPQLGDTEAFF.

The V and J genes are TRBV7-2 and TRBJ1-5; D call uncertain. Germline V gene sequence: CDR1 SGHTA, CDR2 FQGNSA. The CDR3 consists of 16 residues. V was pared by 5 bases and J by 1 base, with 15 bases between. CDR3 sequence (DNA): TGTGCCAGCAGCCTCCGGGAGCTACCGAGCAATCAGCCCCAGCATTTT. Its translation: CASSLRELPSNQPQHF.

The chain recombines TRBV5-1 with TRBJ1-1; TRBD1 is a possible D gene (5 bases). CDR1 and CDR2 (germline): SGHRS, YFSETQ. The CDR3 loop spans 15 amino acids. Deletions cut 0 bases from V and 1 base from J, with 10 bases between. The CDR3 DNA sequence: TGCGCCAGCAGCTTGGGTCACCAGGGGAACACTGAAGCTTTCTTT. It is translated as CASSLGHQGNTEAFF.

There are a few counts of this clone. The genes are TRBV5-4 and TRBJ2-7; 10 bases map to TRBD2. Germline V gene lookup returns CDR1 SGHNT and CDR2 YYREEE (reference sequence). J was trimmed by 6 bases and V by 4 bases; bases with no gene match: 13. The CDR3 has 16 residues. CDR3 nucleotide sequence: TGTGCCAGCAGCCCTGGGGGACTAGCGTACTTTGGCGAGCAGTACTTC. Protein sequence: CASSPGGLAYFGEQYF.

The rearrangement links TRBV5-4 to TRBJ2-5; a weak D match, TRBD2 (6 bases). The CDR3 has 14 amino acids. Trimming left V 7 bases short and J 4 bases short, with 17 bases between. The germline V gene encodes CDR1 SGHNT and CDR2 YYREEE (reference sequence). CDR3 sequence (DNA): TGTGCCAGCGGATCTCAGGACGGGGGAGAGACCCAGTACTTC. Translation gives CASGSQDGGETQYF. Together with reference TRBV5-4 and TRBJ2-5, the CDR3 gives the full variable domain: ETGVTQSPTHLIKTRGQQVTLRCSSQSGHNTVSWYQQALGQGPQFIFQYYREEENGRGNFPPRFSGLQFPNYSSELNVNALELDDSALYLCASGSQDGGETQYFGPGTRLLVL.